The 19 T cell receptor beta chains listed next were all sequenced from one sample in a study of blood T cell repertoires in COVID-19. Profiling relied on immunoSEQ multiplex PCR, and the TCRdb table lists in-frame clones only, not all of them. The sample carries 90,000 to 100,000 clones, approximately 86% recorded once. The specimen was peripheral blood. These receptors all stem from a man aged 80 or over with acute or convalescent COVID-19.

The rearrangement links TRBV5-4 to TRBJ2-6, with TRBD2 as a possible D gene (6 bases). The germline V gene has CDR1 SGHNT and CDR2 YYREEE (reference sequence). V was shortened by 2 bases and J by 2 bases, with 11 bases between the two germline ends. The CDR3 contains 16 residues. Here the CDR3 DNA reads TGTGCCAGCAGCTTACGGGGGATCCCTGGGGCCAACGTCCTGACTTTC. This sequence encodes CASSLRGIPGANVLTF.

This clone showed up just once. The chain links TRBV10-3 to TRBJ2-7, with D possibly matching TRBD2 (5 bases). The CDR3 runs 12 residues. The germline V gene has CDR1 ENHRY and CDR2 SYGVKD. With 10 bases removed from V and 6 bases from J, the gap between germline ends came to 16 bases. The CDR3 region is CATALGGPEQYF. The DNA for the CDR3 is TGTGCCACTGCGCTCGGCGGGCCCGAGCAGTACTTC.

The chain carries TRBV2 and TRBJ2-1; the D gene is possibly TRBD1 (6 bases). V lost 5 bases and J lost 12, with 11 bases in between. The CDR3 is 11 residues long. Per germline, CDR1 SNHLY and CDR2 FYNNEI. Written as DNA, the CDR3 is TGTGCCAGCAGTCGTACAGGGACGCAGTTCTTC. As protein: CASSRTGTQFF.

This clone was counted a single time. V gene TRBV6-6 combines with J gene TRBJ1-3, with 8 bases aligning to TRBD1. Germline V CDR1 and CDR2: MNHNY, SVGAGI (reference sequence). This CDR3 is built from 16 residues. J was trimmed by 0 bases and V by 6 bases; bases with no gene match: 7. DNA for the CDR3: TGTGCCAGCAGCAATGGGGACAGGATCTCTGGAAACACCATATATTTT. It translates to CASSNGDRISGNTIYF.

V and J are TRBV7-9 and TRBJ2-5; D unclear. Trimming removed 5 bases at V and 5 bases at J, with 18 bases between. The CDR3 covers 15 residues. Germline V gives CDR1 SEHNR, CDR2 FQNEAQ (reference sequence). Here the CDR3 DNA reads TGTGCCAGCAGCCCCCCTTTCCGGGTTGGGGAGACCCAGTACTTC. Translation gives CASSPPFRVGETQYF.

The chain is built from TRBV6-5 and TRBJ2-3; D perhaps matches TRBD2 (5 bases). From germline, CDR1 is MNHEY and CDR2 SVGAGI. V lost 8 bases and J lost 1, with 10 bases in between. This CDR3 is built from 13 residues. The CDR3 nucleotides are TGTGCCAGCTCGAAGGGAGGCACAGATACGCAGTATTTT. It specifies CASSKGGTDTQYF.

This clone was detected a few times. V and J are TRBV12-3 or TRBV12-4 and TRBJ1-5; D is perhaps TRBD1 (5 bases). Trimming removed 5 bases at V and 4 bases at J, with 9 bases between. CDR3 size: 13 residues. The CDR3 loop reads CASSKGKNQPQHF. CDR3 in DNA: TGTGCCAGCAGTAAGGGGAAGAATCAGCCCCAGCATTTT.

The V call is TRBV19, the J call TRBJ1-6, with D perhaps TRBD1 (5 bases). Between the trimmed V and J ends, which lost 6 bases and 8 bases, there was a span of 14 bases. CDR1 is LNHDA and CDR2 is SQIVND in the germline V gene (reference sequence). This CDR3 region has 14 residues. This CDR3 reads CASSRQLGDSPLHF. The CDR3 DNA reads as TGTGCCAGTAGCCGGCAATTAGGGGATTCACCCCTCCACTTT.

The gene calls are TRBV5-1 and TRBJ2-1; 11 bases line up with TRBD2. Germline V CDR1 and CDR2: SGHRS, YFSETQ. CDR3 size: 16 residues. With 1 base clipped from V and 10 bases from J, the junction kept 10 bases outside the gene matches. The CDR3 here is CASSLLLAGGSGEQFF. CDR3 DNA: TGCGCCAGCAGCTTGCTTCTAGCGGGAGGTTCGGGGGAGCAGTTCTTC.

This chain connects TRBV10-3 to TRBJ2-2, with a weak D call TRBD2 (6 bases). V lost 7 bases and J 6 bases, leaving 15 bases between the germline ends. The CDR3 length is 14 residues. The germline V gene has CDR1 ENHRY and CDR2 SYGVKD. The CDR3 sequence: CAIKEGKEAGELFF. CDR3 DNA sequence: TGTGCCATCAAGGAGGGTAAAGAGGCCGGGGAGCTGTTTTTT.

The table lists this clone with a few counts. The chain links TRBV5-6 to TRBJ1-2, with 7 bases that match TRBD1. This CDR3 region has 16 residues. Germline V CDR1 and CDR2: SGHDT, YYEEEE. V lost 4 bases to trimming and J lost 6 bases; unmatched junction nucleotides: 15. The CDR3 loop reads CASSPPFDREPDGYTF. The DNA of the CDR3 is TGTGCCAGCAGCCCGCCGTTCGACAGGGAACCTGATGGCTACACCTTC.

The gene calls are TRBV7-2 and TRBJ1-5; D remains unclear. The germline V gene has CDR1 SGHTA and CDR2 FQGNSA. The CDR3 runs 13 residues. Trimming took off 1 base at V and 5 bases at J, with 6 bases between the two ends. The CDR3 nucleotides read TGTGCCAGCAGCTTAGGAGGGTATCAGCCCCAGCATTTT. This translates into CASSLGGYQPQHF.

V is TRBV28 and J is TRBJ2-3; the D gene is possibly TRBD2 (6 bases). This CDR3 is 13 amino acids long. The V and J ends lost 8 bases and 2 bases respectively, with 11 bases between them. CDR1 is MDHEN, CDR2 SYDVKM, per germline. The CDR3 region is CASFSGYTDTQYF. CDR3 DNA: TGTGCCAGCTTTAGCGGATACACAGATACGCAGTATTTT.

This chain connects TRBV1 to TRBJ2-1; TRBD2 is the table's D call and was not checked against the DNA. TRBV1 is annotated as a pseudogene. The CDR3 consists of 16 residues. CDR3 nucleotide sequence: TGCACCAGCAGCCACCTCCGGGAGGGGTACCTGTATGAGCAGTTCTTC. Encoded protein: CTSSHLREGYLYEQFF.

The CDR3 loop is CASSLVGQGYSNQPQHF. Here the CDR3 DNA reads TGTGCCAGCAGCTTGGTGGGACAGGGGTATAGCAATCAGCCCCAGCATTTT. The gene calls are TRBV5-8 and TRBJ1-5; 10 nucleotides line up with TRBD1. The CDR3 consists of 17 residues. V gave up 0 bases and J gave up 0 bases; unmatched junction bases: 3. The V gene's germline CDR1 is SGHTS and CDR2 YDEGEE.

The chain uses TRBV2 and TRBJ2-7; 8 bases are a match to TRBD1. This CDR3 comprises 15 residues. From germline, CDR1 is SNHLY and CDR2 FYNNEI. Trimming at V came to 6 bases and at J to 2 bases, leaving 9 bases not matched to a gene. The CDR3 is CASSQGATSTYEQYF. As DNA, the CDR3 is TGTGCCAGCAGCCAGGGGGCAACGTCGACCTACGAGCAGTACTTC.

This chain connects TRBV30 to TRBJ1-2; tentatively, D is TRBD1 (5 bases). Trimming took 0 bases from V and 1 from J, leaving 9 bases between them. Germline V gene lookup returns CDR1 GTSNPN and CDR2 SVGIG (reference sequence). The CDR3 loop spans 14 amino acids. DNA of the CDR3: TGTGCCTGGAGTGTACGCGGGGGTAACTATGGCTACACCTTC. Protein product: CAWSVRGGNYGYTF.

In this sample, this clone turned up once. The chain employs TRBV7-9 and TRBJ2-3; 9 nucleotides match TRBD2. This CDR3 comprises 18 residues. Losses at the gene ends were 4 bases for V and 0 bases for J; bases not matched to a gene: 11. Germline V gene data show CDR1 as SEHNR and CDR2 as FQNEAQ (reference sequence). CDR3 amino acids: CASSSSLSGRTSTDTQYF. In DNA form, the CDR3 reads TGTGCCAGCAGCTCCTCCCTAAGCGGGAGGACGAGCACAGATACGCAGTATTTT.

A few counts support this clone. The rearrangement joins TRBV6-5 to TRBJ2-2; TRBD1 agrees at 9 bases. The CDR3 contains 14 residues. CDR1 MNHEY and CDR2 SVGAGI come from the germline V gene. Germline trimming cut 6 bases from V and 6 bases from J; bases unmatched to any gene: 5. CDR3 amino acids: CASSGTGIPGELFF. The CDR3 DNA sequence: TGTGCCAGCAGCGGGACAGGGATTCCCGGGGAGCTGTTTTTT.